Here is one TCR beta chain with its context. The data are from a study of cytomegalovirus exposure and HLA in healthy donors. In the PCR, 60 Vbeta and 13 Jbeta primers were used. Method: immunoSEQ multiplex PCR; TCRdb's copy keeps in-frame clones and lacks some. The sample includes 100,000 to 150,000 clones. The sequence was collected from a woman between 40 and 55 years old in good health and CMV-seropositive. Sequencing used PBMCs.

In DNA, the CDR3 is TGTGCCAGCAGCTTAAGGACTAGCTCGGAGGGGCAGTTCTTC. Protein: CASSLRTSSEGQFF. The chain is built from TRBV6-1 and TRBJ2-1; 8 bases agree with TRBD2. CDR1 is MNHNS, CDR2 SASEGT, per germline. This CDR3 is built from 14 residues. V lost 6 bases, J lost 12 bases, and 13 bases stayed unmatched.